The 24 T cell receptor beta chains listed next were all sequenced from one sample in a study of T cell responses to AZD1222 COVID-19 vaccine. Profiling relied on immunoSEQ multiplex PCR, and the TCRdb table lists in-frame clones only, not all of them. The sample has about 48,000 clones; roughly 85% are singletons. Material: peripheral blood, obtained 28 days after the second AZD1222 dose. Receptors were obtained from an adult who received the AZD1222 COVID-19 vaccine.

The chain links TRBV28 to TRBJ2-7, with TRBD1 matching over 8 bases. The ends lost 2 bases at V and 1 base at J; junction bases unmatched: 7. The germline V gene has CDR1 MDHEN and CDR2 SYDVKM. CDR3 length equals 16 residues. CDR3 protein: CASSLDMGQVSYEQYF. The DNA of the CDR3 is TGTGCCAGCAGTTTAGATATGGGACAGGTATCCTACGAGCAGTACTTC.

The V gene is TRBV2, the J gene TRBJ2-1; maybe TRBD2 (6 bases). The CDR3 is 12 amino acids. V was clipped by 7 bases and J by 9 bases, with 13 bases between them. Germline V gene data show CDR1 as SNHLY and CDR2 as FYNNEI. Here the CDR3 reads CASNPQAGEQFF. The CDR3, as DNA: TGTGCCAGCAACCCACAAGCGGGTGAGCAGTTCTTC.

V gene TRBV7-9 combines with J gene TRBJ2-7; TRBD2 aligns across 10 bases. V was clipped by 4 bases and J by 2 bases; unmatched bases: 8. Germline lookup yields CDR1 SEHNR and CDR2 FQNEAQ (reference sequence). The CDR3 contains 16 residues. CDR3 sequence (DNA): TGTGCCAGCAGCTCCTCACTAGCGGGGAACACCTACGAGCAGTACTTC. It encodes CASSSSLAGNTYEQYF.

The V and J genes are TRBV10-2 and TRBJ1-1; D is ambiguous. The CDR3 extends over 13 amino acids. Germline loops: CDR1 WSHSY, CDR2 SAAADI. Trimming removed 7 bases from V and 3 bases from J, with 12 bases in between. In DNA form, the CDR3 reads TGCGCCAGCAACCATCCTGAGGACACTGAAGCTTTCTTT. Its protein product is CASNHPEDTEAFF.

The chain uses TRBV18 and TRBJ1-4; D is unresolved. Trimming shortened V by 6 bases and J by 5 bases, and 16 bases separated the two germline ends. The CDR3 has 15 amino acids. Looked up from germline, CDR1 is KGHSH and CDR2 is LQKENI. Here the CDR3 reads CASSPSRSENEKLFF. In nucleotides, the CDR3 is TGTGCCAGCTCCCCCTCAAGGTCGGAGAATGAAAAACTGTTTTTT.

The gene calls are TRBV7-2 and TRBJ2-3; D is undetermined. This CDR3 spans 13 amino acids. Germline V gene data show CDR1 as SGHTA and CDR2 as FQGNSA. The V end was cut by 4 bases, the J end by 6 bases, with 11 bases between. CDR3 DNA: TGTGCCAGCAGCTACATCAAGGGCGATACGCAGTATTTT. This encodes CASSYIKGDTQYF.

Here the CDR3 reads CASSPPYNEQFF. CDR3 nucleotide sequence: TGTGCCAGCAGCCCCCCTTACAATGAGCAGTTCTTC. The chain combines TRBV11-3 with TRBJ2-1; D ambiguous. Trimming cost V 5 bases and J 4 bases, with 6 bases left between them. The CDR3 has 12 residues. Per germline, CDR1 SGHNT and CDR2 YENEEA.

The chain links TRBV2 to TRBJ1-5; D is unclear. V lost 0 bases, J lost 6 bases, and 9 bases lay in between. This CDR3 comprises 14 residues. CDR1 is SNHLY and CDR2 is FYNNEI in the germline V gene. This CDR3 reads CASSEALEGQPQHF. In nucleotides, the CDR3 is TGTGCCAGCAGTGAAGCATTGGAAGGTCAGCCCCAGCATTTT.

The rearrangement links TRBV11-2 to TRBJ1-1, with D uncertain. Germline CDR1 SGHAT, CDR2 FQNNGV. Trimming took off 6 bases at V and 4 bases at J, with 21 bases between the two ends. The CDR3 covers 16 residues. The CDR3 bases are TGTGCCAGCAGTCCAAAAGGACTACGGCCGGGCACTGAAGCTTTCTTT. As protein: CASSPKGLRPGTEAFF. The full variable domain, its missing parts supplied by reference TRBV11-2 and TRBJ1-1, is EAGVAQSPRYKIIEKRQSVAFWCNPISGHATLYWYQQILGQGPKLLIQFQNNGVVDDSQLPKDRFSAERLKGVDSTLKIQPAKLEDSAVYLCASSPKGLRPGTEAFFGQGTRLTVV.

J is TRBJ2-7 and V is TRBV27; TRBD1 matches at 7 bases. The ends lost 4 bases at V and 4 bases at J; junction bases unmatched: 10. The CDR3 consists of 15 residues. Germline assignment: CDR1 MNHEY and CDR2 SMNVEV (reference sequence). The CDR3: CASSSFRDRGYEQYF. DNA for the CDR3: TGTGCCAGCAGTTCTTTCCGGGACAGAGGTTACGAGCAGTACTTC.

The V and J genes are TRBV19 and TRBJ2-1; TRBD2 matches at 8 bases. Germline V CDR1 and CDR2: LNHDA, SQIVND (reference sequence). This CDR3 is 13 amino acids long. The V segment lost 4 bases and the J segment 9 bases; nucleotides outside the gene matches: 5. In DNA, the CDR3 is TGTGCCAGTAGTAAGACTAGCGTAGGTGAGCAGTTCTTC. It yields the protein CASSKTSVGEQFF.

The chain carries TRBV2 and TRBJ1-5; D is perhaps TRBD1 (6 bases). This CDR3 has 15 residues. The V and J ends lost 6 bases and 4 bases respectively, with 16 bases between them. Germline V CDR1 and CDR2: SNHLY, FYNNEI. CDR3 amino acids: CASRQGLSGNQPQHF. The CDR3 DNA sequence: TGTGCCAGCAGACAGGGTCTAAGTGGGAATCAGCCCCAGCATTTT.

V is TRBV10-2 and J is TRBJ2-7; no reliable D call. Germline V CDR1 and CDR2: WSHSY, SAAADI. The CDR3 length is 15 residues. Trimming took 3 bases from V and 0 from J, leaving 12 bases between them. The CDR3 coding sequence is TGCGCCAGCAGTGATATACGGGTCAGCTCCTACGAGCAGTACTTC. Protein sequence: CASSDIRVSSYEQYF.

The chain joins TRBV18 to TRBJ1-4; D is undetermined. The CDR3 covers 12 residues. CDR1 and CDR2 from the germline V gene are KGHSH and LQKENI. V was pared by 6 bases and J by 5 bases, with 7 bases between. The CDR3 sequence: CASSELNEKLFF. The CDR3 DNA reads TGTGCCAGCTCGGAATTGAATGAAAAACTGTTTTTT.

This clone was recorded once. The chain carries TRBV29-1 and TRBJ1-2; 7 bases agree with TRBD1. The V and J ends lost 3 bases and 5 bases, in that order; junction bases with no gene match: 3. CDR3 length: 12 amino acids. Germline V gene lookup returns CDR1 SQVTM and CDR2 ANQGSEA. CDR3 residues: CSVEVRGYGYTF. The CDR3 DNA is TGCAGCGTTGAGGTCAGGGGGTATGGCTACACCTTC.

The V gene is TRBV7-9, the J gene TRBJ2-3, with D unclear. The CDR3 spans 13 residues. V lost 3 bases and J 5 bases, leaving 9 bases between the germline ends. Germline-derived CDR1 and CDR2 are SEHNR and FQNEAQ (reference sequence). The CDR3 reads CASSLETGDTQYF. CDR3 bases: TGTGCCAGCAGCTTGGAAACCGGAGATACGCAGTATTTT.

The CDR3 sequence is CASSITLNTEAFF. The CDR3, as DNA: TGTGCCAGTAGTATAACTTTGAACACTGAAGCTTTCTTT. The chain couples TRBV19 to TRBJ1-1; D ambiguous. Germline V gene data show CDR1 as LNHDA and CDR2 as SQIVND (reference sequence). The germline V and J ends were trimmed by 2 bases and 0 bases, with 4 bases remaining between them. The CDR3 sequence is 13 residues long.

The chain is built from TRBV7-2 and TRBJ1-2; the D is unclear. Germline CDR1 and CDR2: SGHTA and FQGNSA. Trimming took off 0 bases at V and 6 bases at J, with 11 bases between the two ends. The length of the CDR3 is 14 residues. The CDR3 sequence is CASSLAPRIDGYTF. The CDR3 coding sequence is TGTGCCAGCAGCTTAGCCCCCAGGATTGATGGCTACACCTTC. The entire variable domain, with the rest obtained from reference TRBV7-2 and TRBJ1-2, is as follows: GAGVSQSPSNKVTEKGKDVELRCDPISGHTALYWYRQSLGQGLEFLIYFQGNSAPDKSGLPSDRFSAERTGGSVSTLTIQRTQQEDSAVYLCASSLAPRIDGYTFGSGTRLTVV.

The chain has TRBV15 and TRBJ1-1; D gene uncertain. CDR3 length: 13 residues. Per germline, CDR1 LNHNV and CDR2 YYDKDF (reference sequence). V lost 5 bases and J lost 0, with 7 bases in between. The CDR3 DNA follows: TGTGCCACCAGCGACGGGTTGAACACTGAAGCTTTCTTT. Translating gives CATSDGLNTEAFF.

The V gene is TRBV7-3, the J gene TRBJ2-7; D possibly matches TRBD1 or TRBD2 (6 bases each). CDR3 length equals 15 residues. Germline CDR1 SGHTA, CDR2 FQGTGA. Deletions cut 5 bases from V and 2 bases from J, with 16 bases between. The CDR3 sequence is CASSQNGGTPYEQYF. CDR3 in DNA: TGTGCCAGCAGCCAGAACGGCGGGACACCCTACGAGCAGTACTTC.

V gene TRBV19 combines with J gene TRBJ1-5; tentative D call: TRBD1 (5 bases). Deletions cut 7 bases from V and 0 bases from J, with 19 bases between. The CDR3 loop spans 17 amino acids. Per the germline V gene, CDR1 is LNHDA and CDR2 is SQIVND (reference sequence). The CDR3 DNA sequence: TGTGCCAGTACCTCAGGCCTTGAGGGGACTAGCAATCAGCCCCAGCATTTT. Translated: CASTSGLEGTSNQPQHF.

On this clone itself: A junction end diverges from the germline sequence, so it may reflect a read error. This rearrangement joins TRBV2 to TRBJ2-1; D gene ambiguous. The CDR3 totals 11 residues. Germline CDR1 is SNHLY and CDR2 is FYNNEI. The CDR3 bases are TGTGCCAGCAGTATTGAGCACCATCAGCTCTTC. Translation gives CASSIEHHQLF.

CDR3 region: CASSPPGTPPGELFF. CDR3 DNA sequence: TGTGCCAGCTCACCACCCGGGACACCGCCCGGGGAGCTGTTTTTT. The chain employs TRBV18 and TRBJ2-2, with a possible D match to TRBD1 (6 bases). The CDR3 totals 15 residues. Trimming took 0 bases from V and 6 from J, leaving 11 bases between them. CDR1 is KGHSH and CDR2 is LQKENI in the germline V gene. Combining the CDR3 with reference TRBV18 and TRBJ2-2 gives the whole variable domain NAGVMQNPRHLVRRRGQEARLRCSPMKGHSHVYWYRQLPEEGLKFMVYLQKENIIDESGMPKERFSAEFPKEGPSILRIQQVVRGDSAAYFCASSPPGTPPGELFFGEGSRLTVL.

This clone has more than one count but fewer than ten. This chain connects TRBV28 to TRBJ1-2, with TRBD1 identical over 8 bases. Trimming took 5 bases from V and 7 from J; bases not matched to a gene: 3. CDR1 is MDHEN, CDR2 SYDVKM, per germline. The CDR3 loop spans 12 amino acids. The CDR3 region is CASSRQGFGYTF. CDR3 in DNA: TGTGCCAGCAGTAGACAGGGGTTTGGCTACACCTTC.